This T cell receptor beta chain was sequenced during a study of shared clonotypes between healthy human individuals. Study context: CD4 naive and CD4 memory each took three plates per donor, while CD8 naive took two and CD8 memory one.

V was clipped by 4 bases and J by 4 bases; unmatched bases: 5. Germline values: CDR1 SGDLS, CDR2 YYNGEE. This CDR3 is 14 amino acids long. Sequenced by immunoSEQ multiplex PCR; TCRdb stores in-frame clones only, minus some. Found here are some 1.4 million clones, 96% of them singletons; the top ten hold 1.2%. In the CD4+ fraction, cells were divided into CD45RA+ naive and CD45RA-negative memory subsets. General study findings and limits: Researchers found naive subsets generally carried larger estimated richness than memory subsets. In contrast to clonotypes shared by all four donors, non-shared clonotypes had lower generation probabilities.

Details on this clone: Its antigen is unidentified.

The source material was naive CD4+ T cells sorted from blood. Noted subset: CD45RA+ positively selected. This clonotype was obtained from a man between 25 and 39 years old in good health. The V call is TRBV9, the J call TRBJ2-1; 7 nucleotides agree with TRBD1. The chain's CDR3 is CASSRTGAYNEQFF. The CDR3 nucleotides are TGTGCCAGCAGCCGGACAGGCGCTTACAATGAGCAGTTCTTC.